This TCR beta chain appears in the sequencing data of a study of blood T cell repertoires in COVID-19. This table comes from immunoSEQ multiplex PCR, and its TCRdb copy is limited to in-frame clones, with some not included. The repertoire includes around 620,000 clones, 80% to 90% of them detected once, and over 0.2% sits in the top ten. Germline V CDR1 and CDR2: SGHTA, FQGNSA. The CDR3 runs 13 residues. The V segment lost 9 bases and the J segment 9 bases; nucleotides outside the gene matches: 6. The V call is TRBV7-2, the J call TRBJ1-6, with TRBD1 matching 9 bases. The sequence was collected from a woman aged 18-30 years with acute or convalescent COVID-19. The specimen sequenced was peripheral blood. The CDR3 nucleotides are TGTGCCAGTTCACAGGGGGCAGTTTCACCCCTCCACTTT. This codes for CASSQGAVSPLHF. The variable domain in full, with the rest retrieved from reference TRBV7-2 and TRBJ1-6, is GAGVSQSPSNKVTEKGKDVELRCDPISGHTALYWYRQSLGQGLEFLIYFQGNSAPDKSGLPSDRFSAERTGGSVSTLTIQRTQQEDSAVYLCASSQGAVSPLHFGNGTRLTVT.